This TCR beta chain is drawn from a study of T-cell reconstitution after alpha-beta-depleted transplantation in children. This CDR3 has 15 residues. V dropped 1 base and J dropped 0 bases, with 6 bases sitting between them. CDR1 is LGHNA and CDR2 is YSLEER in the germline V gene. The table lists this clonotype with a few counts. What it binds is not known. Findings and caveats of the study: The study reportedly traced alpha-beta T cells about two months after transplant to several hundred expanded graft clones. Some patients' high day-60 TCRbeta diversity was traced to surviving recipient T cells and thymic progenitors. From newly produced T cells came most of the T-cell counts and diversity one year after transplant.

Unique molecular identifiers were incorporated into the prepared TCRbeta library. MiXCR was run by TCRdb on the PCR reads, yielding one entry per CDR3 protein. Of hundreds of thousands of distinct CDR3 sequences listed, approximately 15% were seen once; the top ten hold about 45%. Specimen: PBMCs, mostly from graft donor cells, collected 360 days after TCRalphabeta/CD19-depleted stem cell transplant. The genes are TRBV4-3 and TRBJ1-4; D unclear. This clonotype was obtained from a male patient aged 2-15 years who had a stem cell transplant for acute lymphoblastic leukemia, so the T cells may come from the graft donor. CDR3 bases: TGCGCCAGCAGCCAAGGCGGGACAACTAATGAAAAACTGTTTTTT. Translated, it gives CASSQGGTTNEKLFF.